This T cell receptor beta chain was obtained from a study of shared clonotypes between healthy human individuals. This CDR3 contains 14 residues. Germline V lookup: CDR1 SGHDT, CDR2 YYEEEE. V was trimmed by 2 bases and J by 8 bases, leaving 14 bases between them. Assay used: immunoSEQ multiplex PCR; TCRdb lists only in-frame clones, some missing. The repertoire includes 85,000 to 100,000 clones, roughly two thirds of them detected once, and 45% sits in the top ten. V and J are TRBV5-6 and TRBJ2-4; TRBD2 is a possible D gene (6 bases). The receptor was isolated from a young man in good health. Sequencing input: memory CD8+ T cells sorted from blood. Described subset: CD45RO+ cells pooled with CCR7-negative TemRA cells. In DNA form, the CDR3 reads TGTGCCAGCAGCTTCGGAGGGGTAGGAGACATTCAGTACTTC. It is translated as CASSFGGVGDIQYF.